The 23 T cell receptor beta chains reported below all come from one sample, sequenced in a study of beta chain features in type 1 diabetes. No antigen is known for these receptors. Study conclusions and caveats: For Type 1 diabetes patients, all four CD4+ subsets carried TCRB CDR3s that were moderately but significantly shorter.

Expressed TCRB transcripts got sequenced, as all isolated RNA was reverse transcribed. Sequenced by immunoSEQ multiplex PCR; TCRdb stores in-frame clones only, minus some. Of around 360,000 clones in the sample, approximately 12% were seen once. Sequenced: naive CD4+ T cells from blood. Receptors originate from a young woman with type 1 diabetes.

This clone has only a few counts. CDR3 protein: CASSLGDRVHEQYF. The CDR3 coding sequence is TGTGCCAGCAGTTTAGGGGACAGGGTCCACGAGCAGTACTTC. V gene TRBV28 combines with J gene TRBJ2-7; TRBD1 aligns across 9 bases. With 2 bases clipped from V and 5 bases from J, the junction kept 4 bases outside the gene matches. The germline CDR1 and CDR2 sequences are MDHEN and SYDVKM. CDR3 length equals 14 residues.

In its sample, this clone was seen a few times. The same CDR3 also results from other DNA sequences found in this sample. The rearrangement uses TRBV5-1 and TRBJ2-3; unclear D gene. The V gene lost 4 bases and the J gene lost 6 bases, with 9 bases spanning the gap. The CDR3 has 12 residues. CDR1 and CDR2 from the germline V gene are SGHRS and YFSETQ. The CDR3: CASSPGSDTQYF. The CDR3 region has the DNA TGCGCCAGCAGCCCAGGTTCGGATACGCAGTATTTT. Variable domain in full (rest from reference TRBV5-1 and TRBJ2-3): KAGVTQTPRYLIKTRGQQVTLSCSPISGHRSVSWYQQTPGQGLQFLFEYFSETQRNKGNFPGRFSGRQFSNSRSEMNVSTLELGDSALYLCASSPGSDTQYFGPGTRLTVL.

This clone was picked up a small number of times. J is TRBJ2-5 and V is TRBV6-5, with a weak D call TRBD1 (6 bases). The germline gives CDR1 MNHEY, CDR2 SVGAGI. V was cut by 4 bases and J by 7 bases, with 19 bases left in between. This CDR3 is built from 15 residues. The CDR3 DNA reads TGTGCCAGCAGTTTGTCCGGACAGTCCCTCGTGACCCAGTACTTC. Translating gives CASSLSGQSLVTQYF.

This clone appeared a few times. The chain joins TRBV27 to TRBJ2-7; the match to TRBD1 covers 8 bases. The ends lost 3 bases at V and 7 bases at J; junction bases unmatched: 8. CDR1 and CDR2 (germline): MNHEY, SMNVEV (reference sequence). CDR3 size: 14 residues. The CDR3 sequence: CASSFTGGAGEQYF. DNA for the CDR3: TGTGCCAGCAGTTTCACAGGGGGTGCAGGGGAGCAGTACTTC.

Remarks on this clone: Relative to the germline gene, one junction end is altered; a read error may explain this. The chain is built from TRBV7-7 and TRBJ2-3, with TRBD2 matching over 7 bases. Germline CDR1 is SSHAT and CDR2 is FNYEAQ (reference sequence). CDR3 length: 13 amino acids. In nucleotides, the CDR3 is TGTGCTAGCAGCGGGGAGGGGACAGATACGCAGTATTTT. It translates to CASSGEGTDTQYF.

The genes are TRBV7-9 and TRBJ1-5; 7 bases agree with TRBD1. The CDR3 extends over 18 amino acids. V dropped 4 bases and J dropped 0; count of bases not matched to a gene: 12. Germline V gene sequence: CDR1 SEHNR, CDR2 FQNEAQ (reference sequence). The CDR3 sequence is CASSYTGAYRYSNQPQHF. The DNA for the CDR3 is TGTGCCAGCAGCTATACAGGGGCCTACCGATATAGCAATCAGCCCCAGCATTTT.

The CDR3 DNA reads TGTGCCAGCAGCCATCGAGGACAGGGAACAGATACGCAGTATTTT. Its translation: CASSHRGQGTDTQYF. The chain carries TRBV14 and TRBJ2-3, with 8 nucleotides matching TRBD1. The CDR3 consists of 15 residues. Trimming cost V 3 bases and J 3 bases; bases outside gene matches: 5. CDR1 is SGHDN and CDR2 is FVKESK in the germline V gene.

The J gene is TRBJ2-3, the V gene TRBV5-6; TRBD1 agrees at 7 bases. The germline CDR1 and CDR2 sequences are SGHDT and YYEEEE. Trimming at V came to 1 base and at J to 8 bases, leaving 7 bases not matched to a gene. This CDR3 comprises 14 residues. Here the CDR3 DNA reads TGTGCCAGCAGCTTGTTTGGTGGACAGGCTACGCAGTATTTT. It specifies CASSLFGGQATQYF.

The table lists this clone with a few counts. This chain connects TRBV15 to TRBJ1-2; D is ambiguous. The V end lost 0 bases, the J end lost 6 bases, and 14 bases lay between the germline ends. CDR3 length: 15 residues. Per the germline V gene, CDR1 is LNHNV and CDR2 is YYDKDF (reference sequence). DNA of the CDR3: TGTGCCACCAGCAGAGATCCCGATCAGAGGAATGGCTACACCTTC. Its translation: CATSRDPDQRNGYTF.

This clone was counted only a few times. The V gene is TRBV28, the J gene TRBJ2-7, with TRBD2 identical over 9 bases. V dropped 7 bases and J dropped 3; count of bases not matched to a gene: 10. CDR3 length: 15 residues. Germline V gene sequence: CDR1 MDHEN, CDR2 SYDVKM. This chain's CDR3 is CASTTRLAVHYEQYF. The CDR3 bases are TGTGCCAGCACTACCCGACTAGCGGTACACTACGAGCAGTACTTC.

This clone was seen only a few times. This chain links TRBV28 with TRBJ1-5; a weak D match, TRBD1 (5 bases). V gave up 6 bases and J gave up 2 bases, with 11 bases separating them. The length of the CDR3 is 14 residues. Germline CDR1 is MDHEN and CDR2 is SYDVKM. The CDR3 protein is CASSQGRGNQPQHF. CDR3 in DNA: TGTGCCAGCAGCCAGGGTCGCGGCAATCAGCCCCAGCATTTT.

This clone has a handful of counts. The J gene is TRBJ2-3, the V gene TRBV7-9, with TRBD2 matching 13 bases. This CDR3 is 16 amino acids long. CDR1 SEHNR and CDR2 FQNEAQ come from the germline V gene (reference sequence). With 5 bases clipped from V and 2 bases from J, the junction kept 4 bases outside the gene matches. CDR3 nucleotides: TGTGCCAGCAGCCCCGGGACTAGCGGGGTCACAGATACGCAGTATTTT. Translation gives CASSPGTSGVTDTQYF.

The chain is built from TRBV5-4 and TRBJ1-2; D might be TRBD1 (6 bases). The CDR3 runs 14 residues. In germline, CDR1 is SGHNT, CDR2 YYREEE (reference sequence). V was trimmed by 4 bases and J by 0 bases, leaving 10 bases between them. Here the CDR3 reads CASSVNRANYGYTF. The DNA of the CDR3 is TGTGCCAGCAGCGTAAACAGGGCTAACTATGGCTACACCTTC.

This clone was counted only a few times. The chain recombines TRBV28 with TRBJ1-2; D remains ambiguous. The CDR3 length is 10 residues. CDR1 is MDHEN, CDR2 SYDVKM, per germline. V lost 8 bases and J 7 bases, leaving 8 bases between the germline ends. The CDR3 DNA sequence: TGTGCCAGCCTCGGGGTTGGCTACACCTTC. It codes for CASLGVGYTF.

The chain links TRBV11-2 to TRBJ2-5; D may be TRBD2 (5 bases). The CDR3 totals 13 residues. The ends were cut back, 3 bases at V and 4 bases at J, with 9 bases in the middle. CDR1 is SGHAT and CDR2 is FQNNGV in the germline V gene. Here the CDR3 reads CASSFGEIETQYF. The CDR3 DNA reads as TGTGCCAGCAGCTTCGGGGAGATAGAGACCCAGTACTTC.

This clone was observed a handful of times. V and J are TRBV2 and TRBJ1-5, with 7 nucleotides matching TRBD1. The CDR3 length is 14 residues. With V trimmed by 6 bases and J by 5 bases, 7 bases remained unmatched. Germline V CDR1 and CDR2: SNHLY, FYNNEI. The CDR3 region has the DNA TGTGCCAGCAGGGTGGACAGGTATGATCAGCCCCAGCATTTT. It translates to CASRVDRYDQPQHF.

This clone was observed a handful of times. The same CDR3 also results from other DNA sequences found in this sample. The CDR3 reads CASSPGTASSYEQYF. The DNA of the CDR3 is TGTGCCAGCTCACCAGGGACAGCCAGTTCCTACGAGCAGTACTTC. The V and J genes are TRBV18 and TRBJ2-7, with 7 positions matching TRBD1. CDR3 length: 15 amino acids. Germline V lookup: CDR1 KGHSH, CDR2 LQKENI. V lost 2 bases, J lost 1 base, and 5 bases stayed unmatched. Together with reference TRBV18 and TRBJ2-7, the CDR3 gives the full variable domain: NAGVMQNPRHLVRRRGQEARLRCSPMKGHSHVYWYRQLPEEGLKFMVYLQKENIIDESGMPKERFSAEFPKEGPSILRIQQVVRGDSAAYFCASSPGTASSYEQYFGPGTRLTVT.

The chain joins TRBV11-2 to TRBJ2-1, with unresolved D. V dropped 0 bases and J dropped 6 bases, with 6 bases sitting between them. CDR1 and CDR2 from the germline V gene are SGHAT and FQNNGV. The CDR3 covers 13 residues. CDR3 DNA: TGTGCCAGCAGCTTAGAACAGTTCAATGAGCAGTTCTTC. Its protein product is CASSLEQFNEQFF.

This clone was observed a few times. The CDR3, as DNA: TGTGCCAGCAGCTCCGCCCAGGGTGGAACTGAAGCTTTCTTT. This codes for CASSSAQGGTEAFF. The chain joins TRBV9 to TRBJ1-1; tentatively, D is TRBD1 (5 bases). V shed 4 bases and J shed 5 bases, with 15 bases lying between them. The CDR3 extends over 14 amino acids. In germline, CDR1 is SGDLS, CDR2 YYNGEE.

The rearrangement uses TRBV7-2 and TRBJ2-7, with no clear D. CDR1 and CDR2 (germline): SGHTA, FQGNSA. V was clipped by 4 bases and J by 3 bases, with 10 bases between them. The CDR3 is 13 amino acids. CDR3 coding DNA: TGTGCCAGCAGCTCCCCATTCAACTACGAGCAGTACTTC. This codes for CASSSPFNYEQYF.

This clone came up a few times. The chain carries TRBV4-1 and TRBJ2-1; D gene ambiguous. Trimming took 0 bases from V and 1 from J, leaving 10 bases between them. This CDR3 has 16 residues. The V gene's germline CDR1 is MGHRA and CDR2 YSYEKL. In DNA, the CDR3 is TGCGCCAGCAGCCAAGAAGAGGAAAGATCCTACAATGAGCAGTTCTTC. Protein: CASSQEEERSYNEQFF.

A note on this clone: Other DNA sequences from this sample encode an identical CDR3 as well. V and J are TRBV5-1 and TRBJ2-5; TRBD2 matches at 9 bases. The CDR3 consists of 13 residues. The germline V gene encodes CDR1 SGHRS and CDR2 YFSETQ. V shed 5 bases and J 3 bases; nucleotides not matched to a gene: 2. CDR3 region: CASRLAGEETQYF. CDR3 nucleotide sequence: TGCGCCAGCAGATTAGCGGGAGAAGAGACCCAGTACTTC.

This clone has a handful of counts. The rearrangement links TRBV7-2 to TRBJ2-3; the D gene is possibly TRBD2 (6 bases). Germline CDR1 SGHTA, CDR2 FQGNSA. The length of the CDR3 is 16 residues. V was pared by 1 base and J by 3 bases, with 14 bases between. DNA for the CDR3: TGTGCCAGCAGCTTAGGACTAGGTGTAAAGACAGATACGCAGTATTTT. This sequence encodes CASSLGLGVKTDTQYF.